The T cell receptor (beta chain) described here comes from a study of shared clonotypes between healthy human individuals. Profiling relied on immunoSEQ multiplex PCR, and the TCRdb table lists in-frame clones only, not all of them. Seen here are approximately 740,000 clones, around 74% observed once, and the top ten hold more than 1.5%. A split of CD4+ cells into CD45RA+ naive and CD45RA-negative memory subsets was performed. The CDR3 spans 14 residues. The germline gives CDR1 MNHNS, CDR2 SASEGT. V was pared by 4 bases and J by 0 bases, with 4 bases between. Concerning this clone: Its antigen is as yet unknown. Just one base apart from a much larger clone, this may be a read error.

Overall study findings and caveats: Read depth was anticipated to influence clonotype sharing among donors.

Sequencing was carried out using memory CD4+ T cells sorted from blood. Regarding subset: CD45RA-negative fraction. The TCR sequence derives from a woman in her thirties in good health. The gene calls are TRBV6-1 and TRBJ2-6; no clear D gene. The CDR3 sequence: CASSGGSGANVLTF. In DNA form, the CDR3 reads TGTGCCAGCAGTGGGGGCTCTGGGGCCAACGTCCTGACTTTC.